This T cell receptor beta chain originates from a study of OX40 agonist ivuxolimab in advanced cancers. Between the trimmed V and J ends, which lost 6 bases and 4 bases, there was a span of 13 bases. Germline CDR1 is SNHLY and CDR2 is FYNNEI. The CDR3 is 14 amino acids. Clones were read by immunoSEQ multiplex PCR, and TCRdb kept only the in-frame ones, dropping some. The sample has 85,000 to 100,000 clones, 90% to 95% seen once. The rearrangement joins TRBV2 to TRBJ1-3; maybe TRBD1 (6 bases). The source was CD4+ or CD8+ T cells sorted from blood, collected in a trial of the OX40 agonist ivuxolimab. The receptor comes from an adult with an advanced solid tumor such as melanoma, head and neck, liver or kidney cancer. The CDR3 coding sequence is TGTGCCAGCAGCCTCGACAGGTCCGGAAACACCATATATTTT. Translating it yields CASSLDRSGNTIYF.